A single sample gave rise to the 28 T cell receptor beta chains below, sequenced in a study of shared clonotypes between healthy human individuals. Profiling relied on immunoSEQ multiplex PCR, and the TCRdb table lists in-frame clones only, not all of them. Seen here are over 2 million clones, about 95% observed once, and the top ten hold 0.85% to 1.2%. Terminally differentiated effector memory CD45RA+ cells were left out of the naive CD8 fraction, which was CD45RO-negative and positively selected for CCR7. The source material was naive CD8+ T cells sorted from blood. Every receptor here comes from a man younger than 35 in good health.

The J gene is TRBJ1-5, the V gene TRBV27; the D is unclear. Trimming took off 10 bases at V and 4 bases at J, with 26 bases between the two ends. CDR3 size: 17 residues. The germline V gene encodes CDR1 MNHEY and CDR2 SMNVEV (reference sequence). DNA of the CDR3: TGTGCCACCTCGCCGGGTCTTCCCCCGTACCTAAATCAGCCCCAGCATTTT. It encodes CATSPGLPPYLNQPQHF.

The chain links TRBV19 to TRBJ2-7; 7 bases are a match to TRBD1. In germline, CDR1 is LNHDA, CDR2 SQIVND (reference sequence). The V and J ends lost 1 base and 2 bases, in that order; junction bases with no gene match: 2. The CDR3 is 14 amino acids. The CDR3 sequence: CASSIAGTAYEQYF. The CDR3 DNA reads as TGTGCCAGTAGTATAGCCGGGACAGCCTACGAGCAGTACTTC.

For this clone: At one boundary the junction diverges from the germline segment, which might be a read error. The chain employs TRBV9 and TRBJ1-2, with D possibly being TRBD1 (6 bases). The germline gives CDR1 SGDLS, CDR2 YYNGEE. The CDR3 runs to 15 residues. The chain's CDR3 is CASSVQITGIYGHTF. CDR3 coding DNA: TGTGCCAGCAGCGTTCAGATAACAGGGATCTATGGCCACACCTTC. Combining the CDR3 with reference TRBV9 and TRBJ1-2 gives the whole variable domain DSGVTQTPKHLITATGQRVTLRCSPRSGDLSVYWYQQSLDQGLQFLIQYYNGEERAKGNILERFSAQQFPDLHSELNLSSLELGDSALYFCASSVQITGIYGHTFGSGTRLTVV.

Points on this clone: In the same sample, other DNA sequences code for this CDR3. V gene TRBV5-1 combines with J gene TRBJ2-2; 10 bases line up with TRBD2. V shed 1 base and J 4 bases; nucleotides not matched to a gene: 4. This CDR3 spans 16 amino acids. Germline V CDR1 and CDR2: SGHRS, YFSETQ. The CDR3 DNA sequence: TGCGCCAGCAGCTTGTTGGCTAGCGGGAGCACCGGGGAGCTGTTTTTT. This gives the protein CASSLLASGSTGELFF.

This chain links TRBV9 with TRBJ2-7; 7 bases fit TRBD1. This CDR3 spans 14 amino acids. In germline, CDR1 is SGDLS, CDR2 YYNGEE. The trim removed 4 bases at V and 4 bases at J, leaving 8 bases unmatched. The CDR3 spells CASSRGQVGYEQYF. The DNA of the CDR3 is TGTGCCAGCAGCCGAGGACAGGTAGGGTACGAGCAGTACTTC.

The V call is TRBV30, the J call TRBJ2-2; D ambiguous. Germline V lookup: CDR1 GTSNPN, CDR2 SVGIG (reference sequence). This CDR3 has 13 residues. V lost 2 bases and J 0 bases, leaving 4 bases between the germline ends. CDR3 bases: TGTGCCTGGAGTTTATCGAACACCGGGGAGCTGTTTTTT. Protein: CAWSLSNTGELFF.

The chain combines TRBV5-1 with TRBJ2-7; D is ambiguous. Germline assignment: CDR1 SGHRS and CDR2 YFSETQ. The CDR3 loop spans 13 amino acids. The germline V and J ends were trimmed by 5 bases and 1 base, with 10 bases remaining between them. The CDR3 nucleotides read TGCGCCAGCAGGCCGTCCGAGTCCTACGAGCAGTACTTC. Protein sequence: CASRPSESYEQYF.

This chain uses TRBV29-1 with TRBJ2-5, with D hard to call. The V end lost 3 bases, the J end lost 2 bases, and 7 bases lay between the germline ends. The CDR3 covers 12 residues. The germline V gene encodes CDR1 SQVTM and CDR2 ANQGSEA. CDR3 bases: TGCAGCGTTGACAGCGATCAAGAGACCCAGTACTTC. Encoded protein: CSVDSDQETQYF.

The CDR3 loop is CASSQEDSRYNSPLHF. DNA of the CDR3: TGCGCCAGCAGCCAGGAGGACAGTCGCTATAATTCACCCCTCCACTTT. The J gene is TRBJ1-6, the V gene TRBV4-3, with D possibly being TRBD1 (6 bases). V lost 3 bases to trimming and J lost 3 bases, with 12 bases between them. Germline CDR1 reads LGHNA; CDR2 reads YSLEER. The CDR3 covers 16 residues.

The J gene is TRBJ1-2, the V gene TRBV7-9, with D possibly matching TRBD1 (6 bases). CDR1 is SEHNR and CDR2 is FQNEAQ in the germline V gene (reference sequence). CDR3 length: 14 amino acids. Trimming cost V 2 bases and J 7 bases, with 14 bases left between them. The CDR3 DNA is TGTGCCAGCAGCTTAATGGCAGGGGAGGGTGGCTACACCTTC. It yields the protein CASSLMAGEGGYTF.

The CDR3 reads CASSSAPGTEYEQYF. The CDR3 DNA follows: TGCGCCAGCAGCTCAGCCCCCGGGACCGAGTACGAGCAGTACTTC. The chain recombines TRBV5-1 with TRBJ2-7; D might be TRBD1 or TRBD2, each matching 5 bases. The CDR3 loop spans 15 amino acids. V was cut by 3 bases and J by 4 bases, with 17 bases left in between. Per the germline V gene, CDR1 is SGHRS and CDR2 is YFSETQ.

This clone was observed a single time. This rearrangement joins TRBV2 to TRBJ2-7; a weak D match, TRBD2 (6 bases). Germline values: CDR1 SNHLY, CDR2 FYNNEI. The V end was cut by 6 bases, the J end by 9 bases, with 21 bases between. The CDR3 has 14 residues. The DNA for the CDR3 is TGTGCCAGCAGGGCAGGGACTGATCCCTTTTGGCAGTACTTC. Translation gives CASRAGTDPFWQYF.

The chain carries TRBV28 and TRBJ2-2, with a possible D match to TRBD2 (5 bases). Germline lookup yields CDR1 MDHEN and CDR2 SYDVKM. There are 13 residues in the CDR3. The V end was cut by 7 bases, the J end by 10 bases, with 16 bases between. DNA of the CDR3: TGTGCCAGCACTATAACCGGGGTTGAGGAGCTGTTTTTT. Amino acids: CASTITGVEELFF.

This clone has only one observation. The chain has TRBV6-1 and TRBJ2-1; D may correspond to TRBD1 or TRBD2 (5 bases each). The CDR3 sequence is 14 residues long. The V end was cut by 6 bases, the J end by 4 bases, with 13 bases between. Germline V gene sequence: CDR1 MNHNS, CDR2 SASEGT. The CDR3 DNA reads as TGTGCCAGCAGCCGGGACGGTCCTTACAATGAGCAGTTCTTC. Protein sequence: CASSRDGPYNEQFF.

The J gene is TRBJ1-1, the V gene TRBV19; D call uncertain. V lost 7 bases, J lost 4 bases, and 19 bases lay in between. The CDR3 totals 15 residues. Germline values: CDR1 LNHDA, CDR2 SQIVND (reference sequence). CDR3 DNA sequence: TGTGCCAGTACCGACCACCGGCTGGGCGGCACTGAAGCTTTCTTT. It specifies CASTDHRLGGTEAFF.

V is TRBV7-8 and J is TRBJ2-1; 11 nucleotides line up with TRBD2. This CDR3 contains 16 residues. V trimming: 0 bases; J trimming: 9 bases; junction bases outside the gene matches: 7. Germline assignment: CDR1 SGHVS and CDR2 FQNEAQ. CDR3 coding DNA: TGTGCCAGCAGCTTAGCTTTTAGCGGGGGGGCGGGTGAGCAGTTCTTC. Its protein is CASSLAFSGGAGEQFF.

The chain joins TRBV13 to TRBJ2-7, with 15 nucleotides matching TRBD2. CDR1 PRHDT and CDR2 FYEKMQ come from the germline V gene (reference sequence). The CDR3 has 19 residues. The trim removed 5 bases at V and 1 base at J, leaving 12 bases unmatched. CDR3 sequence reads: CASSTRGSGTSGRSYEQYF. Here the CDR3 DNA reads TGTGCCAGCAGCACCCGGGGCTCCGGGACTAGCGGGAGGTCCTACGAGCAGTACTTC.

This chain links TRBV27 with TRBJ2-6; D gene unclear. Trimming pared 7 bases from V and 0 bases from J, leaving 10 bases between. This CDR3 region has 15 residues. CDR1 is MNHEY and CDR2 is SMNVEV in the germline V gene (reference sequence). The chain's CDR3 is CASTLALSGANVLTF. The DNA of the CDR3 is TGTGCCAGCACCCTCGCTCTCTCTGGGGCCAACGTCCTGACTTTC.

This chain uses TRBV27 with TRBJ2-1; the D is unclear. V dropped 6 bases and J dropped 9 bases, with 9 bases sitting between them. CDR3 size: 11 residues. CDR1 and CDR2 (germline): MNHEY, SMNVEV (reference sequence). In DNA form, the CDR3 reads TGTGCCAGCAGATGGATTGGTGAGCAGTTCTTC. Translated, it gives CASRWIGEQFF.

This rearrangement joins TRBV19 to TRBJ1-2; D call uncertain. Trimming left V 4 bases short and J 8 bases short, with 14 bases between. Germline-derived CDR1 and CDR2 are LNHDA and SQIVND (reference sequence). This CDR3 is 13 amino acids long. CDR3 sequence reads: CASSSGLLYGYTF. CDR3 nucleotides: TGTGCCAGTAGTAGTGGGCTCCTCTACGGCTACACCTTC.

V usage is TRBV7-9 and J usage is TRBJ2-5, with 7 nucleotides matching TRBD1. The length of the CDR3 is 15 residues. Per the germline V gene, CDR1 is SEHNR and CDR2 is FQNEAQ (reference sequence). J was trimmed by 3 bases and V by 3 bases; bases with no gene match: 7. CDR3 amino acids: CASSFIPQGEETQYF. CDR3 nucleotides: TGTGCCAGCAGCTTTATTCCGCAGGGGGAAGAGACCCAGTACTTC.

The rearrangement joins TRBV7-9 to TRBJ1-2, with 7 bases that match TRBD1. CDR3 length: 16 residues. V was pared by 4 bases and J by 0 bases, with 8 bases of the junction left unmatched. Germline V gives CDR1 SEHNR, CDR2 FQNEAQ (reference sequence). Written as DNA, the CDR3 is TGTGCCAGCAGCTATACCGACAGGGAGGCTAACTATGGCTACACCTTC. Protein: CASSYTDREANYGYTF.

Comment on this clone: This sample also contains other DNA sequences that code for the same CDR3. The J gene is TRBJ2-7, the V gene TRBV9; 7 bases fit TRBD1. Trimming cost V 3 bases and J 2 bases; bases outside gene matches: 5. Germline lookup yields CDR1 SGDLS and CDR2 YYNGEE. The CDR3 has 14 amino acids. The CDR3: CASSAGDSTYEQYF. As DNA, the CDR3 is TGTGCCAGCAGCGCTGGGGACAGCACCTACGAGCAGTACTTC.

CDR3 sequence (DNA): TGTGCCAGTAGTATAGGGCTGGCAGGGGGCCAGAACGAGCAGTACTTC. As protein: CASSIGLAGGQNEQYF. The V and J genes are TRBV19 and TRBJ2-7; 8 bases are a match to TRBD1. Germline CDR1 LNHDA, CDR2 SQIVND (reference sequence). The CDR3 extends over 16 amino acids. Trimming removed 1 base from V and 5 bases from J; junction bases left unmatched: 10.

The chain links TRBV30 to TRBJ2-2; D gene unclear. CDR1 GTSNPN and CDR2 SVGIG come from the germline V gene (reference sequence). The CDR3 is 17 amino acids. V was clipped by 0 bases and J by 0 bases, with 14 bases between them. CDR3 amino acids: CAWSVDSIPPNTGELFF. The CDR3 bases are TGTGCCTGGAGTGTTGATTCAATTCCCCCGAACACCGGGGAGCTGTTTTTT.

In regard to this clone: An end of the junction differs from the germline gene, which may be a read error. V and J are TRBV11-2 and TRBJ2-3; no reliable D call. CDR1 is SGHAT and CDR2 is FQNNGV in the germline V gene. The CDR3 totals 12 residues. The CDR3 sequence: CVSSLVTDTQYF. DNA of the CDR3: TGTGTCAGCAGCTTAGTCACAGATACGCAGTATTTT.

The genes are TRBV4-1 and TRBJ2-2, with 9 bases lining up with TRBD2. Trimming removed 5 bases from V and 1 base from J; junction bases left unmatched: 2. Germline assignment: CDR1 MGHRA and CDR2 YSYEKL. CDR3 length equals 15 residues. The CDR3 DNA reads TGCGCCAGCAGCGTTAGCGGGGGGAACACCGGGGAGCTGTTTTTT. It specifies CASSVSGGNTGELFF.

In its sample, this clone was seen once. The chain uses TRBV4-3 and TRBJ2-5; 10 nucleotides align to TRBD1. The trim removed 0 bases at V and 2 bases at J, leaving 9 bases unmatched. The CDR3 contains 18 residues. Germline V gene sequence: CDR1 LGHNA, CDR2 YSLEER. CDR3 region: CASSQEGQGSEGQETQYF. The CDR3 bases are TGCGCCAGCAGCCAAGAGGGACAGGGGTCGGAGGGGCAAGAGACCCAGTACTTC.